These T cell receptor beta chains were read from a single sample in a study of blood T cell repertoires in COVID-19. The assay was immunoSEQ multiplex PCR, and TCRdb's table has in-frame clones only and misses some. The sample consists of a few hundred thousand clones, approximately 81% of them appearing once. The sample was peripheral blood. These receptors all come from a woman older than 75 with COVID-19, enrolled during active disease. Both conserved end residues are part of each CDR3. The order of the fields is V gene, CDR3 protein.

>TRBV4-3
CASSQAGGFFYEQYF
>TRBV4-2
CASSQGGGPASYTEAFF
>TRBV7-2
CASSLGQGVNEAFF
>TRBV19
CASRSQGETQYF
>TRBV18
CASSVTGGTEAFF
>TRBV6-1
CASSESGGTAQHF
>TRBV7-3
CASSLGQGANTGELFF
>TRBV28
CASSFFNGGNNEQFF
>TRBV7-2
CASSPSGLSNQPQHF
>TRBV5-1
CASSKTGANSGYTF
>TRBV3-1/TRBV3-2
CASSPGQGTEAFF
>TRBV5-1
CASSFGGDQPQHF
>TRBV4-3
CASSRQGYDEKLFF
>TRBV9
CASSVLLPGQGLNEQFF
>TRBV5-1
CASSLEPETGEQHF
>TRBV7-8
CASGRGGGYGYTF
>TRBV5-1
CASSPGQNNEKLFF
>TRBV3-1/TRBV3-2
CASSQERLRNTEAFF
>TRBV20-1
CSASRDSYGYTF
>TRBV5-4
CASSLAEAPGAEAFF
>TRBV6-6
CASRPTGDSNYGYTF
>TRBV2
CASREGGPQGAGYGYTF
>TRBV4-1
CASSQDGMRSRVYGYTF
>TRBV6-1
CASSEPQRGNEKLFF
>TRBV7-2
CASSLVSPPGGTQYF
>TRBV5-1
CASSVGQGNQPQHF
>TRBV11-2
CASSPAGARSGRTQYF
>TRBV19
CASSIDLTSQETQYF
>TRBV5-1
CASSLAPGETQYF
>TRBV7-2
CASSSPQEIYGYTF
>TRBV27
CASSLSIYGGSDYGYTF
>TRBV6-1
CASSEVAGGSYEQYF
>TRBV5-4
CASSLGVQGSGNTIYF